This TCR beta chain was found in a study of blood T cell repertoires in COVID-19. The ends lost 0 bases at V and 4 bases at J; junction bases unmatched: 6. This CDR3 is built from 17 residues. CDR1 and CDR2 (germline): SGDLS, YYNGEE. Profiling relied on immunoSEQ multiplex PCR, and the TCRdb table lists in-frame clones only, not all of them. The repertoire has over 200,000 clones, approximately 90% of them found once; the top ten carry 0.72%. The TCR was taken from a middle-aged man with acute or convalescent COVID-19. Sequencing used peripheral blood. The chain carries TRBV9 and TRBJ2-5; TRBD2 aligns across 13 bases. CDR3 coding DNA: TGTGCCAGCAGCGTAGGACTAGCGGGAGGAGGGGGAGAGACCCAGTACTTC. Translation gives CASSVGLAGGGGETQYF. The whole variable domain, filled in from reference TRBV9 and TRBJ2-5, reads DSGVTQTPKHLITATGQRVTLRCSPRSGDLSVYWYQQSLDQGLQFLIQYYNGEERAKGNILERFSAQQFPDLHSELNLSSLELGDSALYFCASSVGLAGGGGETQYFGPGTRLLVL.